The entry below gives a single T cell receptor (beta chain) sequence along with its context. The CDR3 runs to 15 residues. The germline V gene encodes CDR1 SGHRS and CDR2 YFSETQ. J was trimmed by 8 bases and V by 3 bases; bases with no gene match: 12. Sequencing was performed with immunoSEQ multiplex PCR; in TCRdb, only in-frame clones are kept and a portion is missing. The data contain more than 250,000 clones, roughly 84% of them seen just once; the ten biggest clones take up 1%. The sample is drawn from a study of blood T cell repertoires in COVID-19. The sequenced material came from peripheral blood. The sequence was obtained from a man aged 50 or older with active or convalescent COVID-19. J is TRBJ1-1 and V is TRBV5-1, with 8 positions matching TRBD1. CDR3 in amino acids: CASSSEPQGVKEAFF. The CDR3 DNA reads TGCGCCAGCAGCTCAGAACCACAGGGGGTTAAGGAAGCTTTCTTT.